This T cell receptor (beta chain) was profiled in a study of graft-versus-host responses after intestinal transplantation. Assay: immunoSEQ multiplex PCR; the TCRdb copy retains only in-frame clones and omits some. The sample holds more than 45,000 clones, around 91% seen once. This CDR3 is 15 amino acids long. Trimming stripped 0 bases from V and 4 bases from J, with 11 bases between. CDR1 MNHNS and CDR2 SASEGT come from the germline V gene. The chain carries TRBV6-1 and TRBJ2-3, with unresolved D. This clonotype was sampled from a human patient who received an intestinal transplant, so some T cells may come from the graft donor. The sequencing used PBMCs, collected about 120 days after intestinal transplantation. This chain's CDR3 is CASSEAPVTSDTQYF. DNA of the CDR3: TGTGCCAGCAGTGAAGCCCCGGTCACATCAGATACGCAGTATTTT.